This is a list of T cell receptor beta chains from one sample in a study of T cell responses to AZD1222 COVID-19 vaccine. The protocol was immunoSEQ multiplex PCR, while the TCRdb copy is restricted to in-frame clones and leaves out a portion. The top ten clones hold 0.55% of a sample with around 250,000 clones, just over 90% of them seen once. The sample consisted of peripheral blood, taken on day 0 of AZD1222 vaccination. The origin of the receptors is an adult in good health. Each CDR3 is given with its conserved first and last residue. Only some rows state a clone size, as once, few, many or a class for expanded clones.

CDR3 protein: CSARENYEQYF
V gene: TRBV20-1
CDR3 length: 11
clone size: .
J gene: TRBJ2-7

CDR3 protein: CASSRQGAETQYF
V gene: TRBV5-4
CDR3 length: 13
clone size: .
J gene: TRBJ2-5

CDR3 protein: CASSGRDTPGGLSGNTIYF
V gene: TRBV19
CDR3 length: 19
clone size: .
J gene: TRBJ1-3

CDR3 protein: CASGQDRSTEAFF
V gene: TRBV4-2
CDR3 length: 13
clone size: .
J gene: TRBJ1-1

CDR3 protein: CASSYSSTVYGKLFF
V gene: TRBV6-5
CDR3 length: 15
clone size: few
J gene: TRBJ1-4

CDR3 protein: CASSPSTSSVQETQYF
V gene: TRBV6-2/TRBV6-3
CDR3 length: 16
clone size: .
J gene: TRBJ2-5

CDR3 protein: CASSYGLAGADTQYF
V gene: TRBV5-1
CDR3 length: 15
clone size: .
J gene: TRBJ2-3

CDR3 protein: CASSLLVGRQETQYF
V gene: TRBV5-1
CDR3 length: 15
clone size: .
J gene: TRBJ2-5

CDR3 protein: CASSLAPRVGYTF
V gene: TRBV7-2
CDR3 length: 13
clone size: .
J gene: TRBJ1-2

CDR3 protein: CASSLTAGVHEQYF
V gene: TRBV7-3
CDR3 length: 14
clone size: .
J gene: TRBJ2-7

CDR3 protein: CASSLGSYGYTF
V gene: TRBV28
CDR3 length: 12
clone size: .
J gene: TRBJ1-2

CDR3 protein: CASSYSTSGRYRYTGELFF
V gene: TRBV6-2/TRBV6-3
CDR3 length: 19
clone size: .
J gene: TRBJ2-2

CDR3 protein: CSVAKAQGYGYTF
V gene: TRBV29-1
CDR3 length: 13
clone size: .
J gene: TRBJ1-2

CDR3 protein: CASSEGQGSSYEQYF
V gene: TRBV9
CDR3 length: 15
clone size: .
J gene: TRBJ2-7

CDR3 protein: CASVASGGYYEQYF
V gene: TRBV7-3
CDR3 length: 14
clone size: .
J gene: TRBJ2-7

CDR3 protein: CASSPRTGLGNTIYF
V gene: TRBV9
CDR3 length: 15
clone size: .
J gene: TRBJ1-3

CDR3 protein: CASSPNGSTIRGYTF
V gene: TRBV6-5
CDR3 length: 15
clone size: .
J gene: TRBJ1-2

CDR3 protein: CASSDRHFLLSSAEAFF
V gene: TRBV27
CDR3 length: 17
clone size: .
J gene: TRBJ1-1

CDR3 protein: CASSLTRNGEKFF
V gene: TRBV27
CDR3 length: 13
clone size: .
J gene: TRBJ2-1

CDR3 protein: CASSLWQGNTIYF
V gene: TRBV28
CDR3 length: 13
clone size: .
J gene: TRBJ1-3

CDR3 protein: CATSNSSAGNSYEQYF
V gene: TRBV15
CDR3 length: 16
clone size: once
J gene: TRBJ2-7

CDR3 protein: CASGTAYGYTF
V gene: TRBV3-1/TRBV3-2
CDR3 length: 11
clone size: .
J gene: TRBJ1-2

CDR3 protein: CASSRTSGGAHEQFF
V gene: TRBV7-3
CDR3 length: 15
clone size: .
J gene: TRBJ2-1

CDR3 protein: CATSVPGQGTQYF
V gene: TRBV24-1
CDR3 length: 13
clone size: .
J gene: TRBJ2-3

CDR3 protein: CASSLGQGTATNEKLFF
V gene: TRBV11-2
CDR3 length: 17
clone size: .
J gene: TRBJ1-4

CDR3 protein: CASSLDSYNEQFF
V gene: TRBV11-3
CDR3 length: 13
clone size: .
J gene: TRBJ2-1